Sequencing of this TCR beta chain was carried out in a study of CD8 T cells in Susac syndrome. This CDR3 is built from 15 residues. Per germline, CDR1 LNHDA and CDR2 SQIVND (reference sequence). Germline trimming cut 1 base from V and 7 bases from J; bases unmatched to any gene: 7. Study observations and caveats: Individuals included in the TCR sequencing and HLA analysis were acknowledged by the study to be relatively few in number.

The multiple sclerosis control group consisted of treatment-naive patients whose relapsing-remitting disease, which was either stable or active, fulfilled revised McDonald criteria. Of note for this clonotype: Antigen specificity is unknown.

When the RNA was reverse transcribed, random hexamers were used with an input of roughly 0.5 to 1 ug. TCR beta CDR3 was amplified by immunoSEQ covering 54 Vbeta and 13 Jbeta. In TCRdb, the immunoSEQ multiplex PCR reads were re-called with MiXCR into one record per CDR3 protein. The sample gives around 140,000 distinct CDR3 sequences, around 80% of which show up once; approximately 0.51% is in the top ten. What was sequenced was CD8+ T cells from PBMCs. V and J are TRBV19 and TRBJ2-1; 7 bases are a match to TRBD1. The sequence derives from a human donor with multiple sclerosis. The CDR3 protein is CASSIGQGIGNEQFF. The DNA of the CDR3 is TGTGCCAGTAGTATAGGACAGGGTATAGGGAATGAGCAGTTCTTC.